This T cell receptor (beta chain) was documented in a study of T cell responses to AZD1222 COVID-19 vaccine. Study conclusions and caveats: A mostly white British donor set with more females was recruited, and clonal diversity was possibly underestimated. Increases in Spike-specific TCR breadth and depth were seen after two AZD1222 doses.

This clone was observed a handful of times. As yet, its antigen is unknown. Sequencing used immunoSEQ multiplex PCR; TCRdb keeps in-frame clones, though not all of them. The data show approximately 64,000 clones, about four fifths seen once. The source material was peripheral blood, sampled on day 0 of AZD1222 vaccination. The TCR was taken from an adult in good health.

This CDR3 is CASSEADMNTEAFF. The CDR3 DNA is TGTGCCAGCAGCGAGGCCGATATGAACACTGAAGCTTTCTTT. V gene TRBV5-4 combines with J gene TRBJ1-1; D not certain. Germline CDR1 reads SGHNT; CDR2 reads YYREEE (reference sequence). The CDR3 has 14 amino acids. With 4 bases removed from V and 0 bases from J, the gap between germline ends came to 10 bases. Filled out from reference TRBV5-4 and TRBJ1-1, the complete variable domain reads ETGVTQSPTHLIKTRGQQVTLRCSSQSGHNTVSWYQQALGQGPQFIFQYYREEENGRGNFPPRFSGLQFPNYSSELNVNALELDDSALYLCASSEADMNTEAFFGQGTRLTVV.